The clone carrying this T cell receptor beta chain came up a few times. The CDR3 extends over 14 amino acids. With V trimmed by 6 bases and J by 3 bases, 5 bases remained unmatched. CDR1 MNHEY and CDR2 SMNVEV come from the germline V gene (reference sequence). This specimen belongs to a study of cytomegalovirus exposure and HLA in healthy donors. PCR employed 60 Vbeta and 13 Jbeta primers. Clones were read by immunoSEQ multiplex PCR, and TCRdb kept only the in-frame ones, dropping some. The repertoire has about 54,000 clones, less than 85% of them found once; the top ten carry 3%. Sequenced sample: PBMCs. The origin of this receptor is a young woman in good health and CMV-seronegative. The V and J genes are TRBV27 and TRBJ1-5; 7 positions agree with TRBD1. This CDR3 is CASSSDRYNQPQHF. The CDR3 region has the DNA TGTGCCAGCAGCTCGGACAGGTACAATCAGCCCCAGCATTTT.